This T cell receptor (beta chain) emerged from a study of human versus mouse CDR3 diversity and MHC coevolution. Study outcomes and limitations: Compared with mice, human CDR3s carried more deletions and insertions on average. The lowest clonal inequality scores came from two of three human donors. About 1.7 million TCR beta clonotypes were estimated for humans, the largest repertoire.

Naive CD4 T cells, CD45RO-negative and CD62L-positive, were flow-sorted from PBMCs. Measured with immunoSEQ multiplex PCR; TCRdb has only the in-frame clones, and not every one. Among about 80,000 clones listed, 80% to 95% were seen once. This clone was observed a single time. As yet, its antigen is unknown. Germline V gene data show CDR1 as MNHNY and CDR2 as SVGAGI (reference sequence). The junction had 3 bases not matched to a gene; V was cut back by 2 bases and J by 3 bases. The CDR3 covers 14 residues. The sample taken for sequencing was naive CD4+ T cells from blood. Specified subset: CD45RO-negative CD62L-positive naive CD4 T cells. This chain uses TRBV6-6 with TRBJ1-1, with 7 bases identical to TRBD1. The sequence came from a person aged 30-69 years in good health. The CDR3 loop is CASSYRQGDTEAFF. The DNA of the CDR3 is TGTGCCAGCAGTTACCGGCAGGGGGACACTGAAGCTTTCTTT.